This TCR beta chain was observed in a study of cytotoxic CD8 clonotypes in ibrutinib-treated CLL. In this sample, this clone turned up a few times. The protocol was immunoSEQ multiplex PCR, while the TCRdb copy is restricted to in-frame clones and leaves out a portion. The repertoire holds 190,000 or so clones, with around 72% as singletons. The germline V gene encodes CDR1 SGHVS and CDR2 FQNEAQ. This CDR3 is built from 12 residues. V lost 5 bases and J 5 bases, leaving 6 bases between the germline ends. PBMCs were cryopreserved, and 1.5 to 2 micrograms of genomic DNA from them went into TCR beta libraries.

This chain uses TRBV7-8 with TRBJ1-4; D call uncertain. The specimen comprised PBMCs, sampled after 24 months of ibrutinib treatment. The source of this sequence is a human donor with chronic lymphocytic leukemia. Here the CDR3 reads CASSGGNEKLFF. The CDR3 region has the DNA TGTGCCAGCAGCGGCGGGAATGAAAAACTGTTTTTT.